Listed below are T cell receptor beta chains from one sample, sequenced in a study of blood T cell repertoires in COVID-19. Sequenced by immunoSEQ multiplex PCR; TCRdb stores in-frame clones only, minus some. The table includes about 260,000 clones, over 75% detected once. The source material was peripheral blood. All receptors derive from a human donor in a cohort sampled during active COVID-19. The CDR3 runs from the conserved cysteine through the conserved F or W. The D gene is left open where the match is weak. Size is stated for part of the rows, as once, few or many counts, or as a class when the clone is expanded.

CASSLTSGFLDTQYF | TGCGCCAGCAGCTTGACTAGCGGATTTTTAGATACGCAGTATTTT | few | TRBJ2-3 | TRBD2 | TRBV5-1
CASSQGRVFSGRGRNPAPGQYF | TGTGCCAGCAGCCAAGGAAGGGTGTTCTCTGGCAGGGGGCGAAATCCCGCACCCGGGCAGTACTTC | once | TRBJ2-7 | TRBD1 | TRBV3-1/TRBV3-2
CASSPSVLGGYEQYF | TGTGCCAGCAGCCCCTCTGTTCTAGGGGGCTACGAGCAGTACTTC | NA | TRBJ2-7 | NA | TRBV13
CAWSSGTSNTGELFF | TGTGCCTGGAGTTCCGGGACATCGAACACCGGGGAGCTGTTTTTT | NA | TRBJ2-2 | NA | TRBV30
CASSQDTGRAYEQYF | TGCGCCAGCAGCCAAGATACAGGGCGAGCCTACGAGCAGTACTTC | NA | TRBJ2-7 | NA | TRBV4-3
CASSQVPRGTGAETQYF | TGTGCCAGCAGCCAAGTTCCTCGCGGGACAGGGGCGGAGACCCAGTACTTC | NA | TRBJ2-5 | TRBD1 | TRBV3-1/TRBV3-2
CASSQVAGNTEAFF | TGTGCCAGCAGCCAAGTTGCAGGGAACACTGAAGCTTTCTTT | NA | TRBJ1-1 | NA | TRBV4-2
CASSLLQGAGNTGELFF | TGTGCCAGCAGCTTGTTGCAGGGGGCTGGGAACACCGGGGAGCTGTTTTTT | NA | TRBJ2-2 | TRBD1 | TRBV5-4
CATREVGYGYTF | TGTGCCACCCGGGAGGTAGGCTATGGCTACACCTTC | few | TRBJ1-2 | NA | TRBV7-2
CASSFGLLGKTQYF | TGTGCCAGCAGTTTCGGACTCCTGGGGAAGACCCAGTACTTC | NA | TRBJ2-5 | NA | TRBV6-2/TRBV6-3
CASSSLAGVGSSHEQFF | TGTGCCAGTAGTTCCTTAGCGGGAGTGGGGTCATCCCATGAGCAGTTCTTC | NA | TRBJ2-1 | TRBD2 | TRBV19
CAWGTGQGDGYTF | TGTGCCTGGGGGACGGGACAGGGTGATGGCTACACCTTC | NA | TRBJ1-2 | TRBD1 | TRBV30
CASSSVNQPQHF | TGTGCCAGCAGCTCCGTCAATCAGCCCCAGCATTTT | NA | TRBJ1-5 | NA | TRBV5-6
CASSYSRVGGRVRSNQPQHF | TGTGCCAGCAGTTACTCGAGAGTCGGTGGCAGGGTAAGAAGCAATCAGCCCCAGCATTTT | NA | TRBJ1-5 | NA | TRBV6-2/TRBV6-3
CASSQEGQGADTEAFF | TGCGCCAGCAGCCAAGAGGGACAGGGGGCTGACACTGAAGCTTTCTTT | NA | TRBJ1-1 | TRBD1 | TRBV4-1
CASSQDVGEGSYEQYF | TGCGCCAGCAGCCAAGATGTAGGGGAAGGCTCCTACGAGCAGTACTTC | NA | TRBJ2-7 | NA | TRBV4-3
CASSFITSGTQREQYF | TGCGCCAGCAGCTTTATCACTAGCGGGACCCAGCGAGAGCAGTACTTC | NA | TRBJ2-7 | TRBD2 | TRBV5-1
CASMPLSSYEQYF | TGTGCCAGCATGCCTCTGAGCTCCTACGAGCAGTACTTC | NA | TRBJ2-7 | NA | TRBV27
CSASPVGTDTQYF | TGCAGTGCTAGTCCGGTCGGCACAGATACGCAGTATTTT | NA | TRBJ2-3 | NA | TRBV20-1
CASSQGALAGYEQYF | TGCGCCAGCAGCCAAGGAGCACTAGCGGGGTACGAGCAGTACTTC | NA | TRBJ2-7 | TRBD2 | TRBV4-3
CASRLDRGYGYTF | TGTGCCAGCAGACTCGACAGGGGCTATGGCTACACCTTC | NA | TRBJ1-2 | TRBD1 | TRBV7-9
CASSSGQGLNGYTF | TGTGCCAGCAGTTCGGGACAGGGGCTTAATGGCTACACCTTC | NA | TRBJ1-2 | TRBD1 | TRBV28
CATTYRLGEPGELFF | TGTGCCACCACCTACAGACTGGGAGAACCCGGGGAGCTGTTTTTT | NA | TRBJ2-2 | NA | TRBV5-5